The text below deals with one T cell receptor (beta chain). Its matching antigen is unknown. Trimming stripped 3 bases from V and 3 bases from J, with 13 bases between. The CDR3 covers 14 residues. Germline CDR1 SGHNT, CDR2 YYREEE (reference sequence). The data are from a study of shared clonotypes between healthy human individuals. Study observations and caveats: Naive CD4 clonotype sharing across a few donors was 4.5% to 6%. Generation probability values for non-shared clonotypes were lower than those for clonotypes shared by all four donors.

CD8 cells classed as naive were CD45RO-negative and positively selected for CCR7, excluding terminally differentiated effector memory CD45RA+ cells. Sequencing used immunoSEQ multiplex PCR; TCRdb keeps in-frame clones, though not all of them. This table has about 2 million clones, 85% to 95% appearing once. The sequence derives from a man in his late teens or twenties in good health. The V gene is TRBV5-4, the J gene TRBJ2-7; D is unresolved. Sequenced material: naive CD8+ T cells sorted from blood. For the CDR3, the DNA is TGTGCCAGCAGCTCCTCCCTCAGTGGCTACGAGCAGTACTTC. Its protein is CASSSSLSGYEQYF.